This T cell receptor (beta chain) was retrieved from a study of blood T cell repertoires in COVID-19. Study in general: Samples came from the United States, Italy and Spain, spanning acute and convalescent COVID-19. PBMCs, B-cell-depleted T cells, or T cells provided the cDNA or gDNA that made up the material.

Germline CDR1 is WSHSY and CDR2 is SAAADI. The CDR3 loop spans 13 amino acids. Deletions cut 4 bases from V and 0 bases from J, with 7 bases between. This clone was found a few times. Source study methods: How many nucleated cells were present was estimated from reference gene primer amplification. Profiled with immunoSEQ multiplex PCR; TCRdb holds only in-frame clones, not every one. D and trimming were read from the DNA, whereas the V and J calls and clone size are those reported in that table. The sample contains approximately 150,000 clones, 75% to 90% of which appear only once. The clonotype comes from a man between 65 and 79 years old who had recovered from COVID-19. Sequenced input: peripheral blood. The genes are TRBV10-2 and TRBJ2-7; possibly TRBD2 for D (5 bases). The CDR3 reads CASSVAGSYEQYF. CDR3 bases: TGCGCCAGCAGTGTGGCGGGCTCCTACGAGCAGTACTTC.